The clone carrying this TCR beta chain has a single count. The data stem from a study of control samples from healthy donors and cancer patients. V gave up 7 bases and J gave up 4 bases; unmatched junction bases: 27. There are 19 residues in the CDR3. Per the germline V gene, CDR1 is GTSNPN and CDR2 is SVGIG (reference sequence). Clones were read by immunoSEQ multiplex PCR, and TCRdb kept only the in-frame ones, dropping some. The data contain 100,000 to 150,000 clones, more than 70% of them singletons. This clonotype originated in a man in his 60s in good health. Specimen: blood. This chain uses TRBV30 with TRBJ1-1; 7 bases are a match to TRBD1. DNA of the CDR3: TGTGCCTACTTCACGGCCTTACTGGGACAGCCCTCTGATTTCACTGAAGCTTTCTTT. Encoded protein: CAYFTALLGQPSDFTEAFF.